The sequence of this T cell receptor beta chain was determined in a study of early T cells in non-severe SARS-CoV-2 infection. Overall study results and limits: Matches to VDJdb favored anti-spike CD8 responses and missed private and CD4 specificities.

With regard to this clonotype: Its antigen remains unknown. A much larger clone differs by one base, so this may be a read error.

Molecules of cDNA were individually given unique molecular identifiers that were attached to them. Each CDR3 protein gets one entry after TCRdb re-called the 5' RACE reads with MiXCR. The table has approximately 58,000 distinct CDR3 sequences, roughly 10% seen once. The V gene end was trimmed by 0 bases and the J gene end by 4 bases; junction bases not matched to a gene: 3. Germline CDR1 and CDR2: SGDLS and YYNGEE. This CDR3 region has 14 residues. The source material was whole blood. The clonotype originates from an adult who was a healthcare worker with PCR-confirmed SARS-CoV-2 infection or an uninfected control (not recorded which). V gene TRBV9 combines with J gene TRBJ2-5, with 7 bases identical to TRBD2. CDR3 residues: CASSVEREGETQYF. CDR3 sequence (DNA): TGTGCCAGCAGCGTAGAAAGGGAGGGAGAGACCCAGTACTTC.